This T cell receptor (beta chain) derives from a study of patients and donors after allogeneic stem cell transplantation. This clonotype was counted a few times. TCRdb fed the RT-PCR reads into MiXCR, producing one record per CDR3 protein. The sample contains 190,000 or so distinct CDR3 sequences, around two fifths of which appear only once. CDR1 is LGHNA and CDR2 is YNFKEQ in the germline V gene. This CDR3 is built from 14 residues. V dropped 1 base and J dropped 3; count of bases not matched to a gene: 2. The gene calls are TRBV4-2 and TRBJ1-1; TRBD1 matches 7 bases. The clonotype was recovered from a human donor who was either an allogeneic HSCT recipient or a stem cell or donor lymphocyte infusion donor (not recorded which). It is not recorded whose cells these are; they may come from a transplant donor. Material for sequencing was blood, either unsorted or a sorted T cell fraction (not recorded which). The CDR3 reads CASSQGQGDTEAFF. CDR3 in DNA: TGTGCCAGCAGCCAAGGGCAGGGGGACACTGAAGCTTTCTTT.